A selection of T cell receptor beta chains follows, all from one sample in a study of brain T cells in children with intractable seizures. Sequencing was performed with immunoSEQ multiplex PCR; in TCRdb, only in-frame clones are kept and a portion is missing. The sample holds about 320,000 clones, roughly 93% seen once. This material consisted of peripheral blood, taken roughly 5 months after surgery. These receptors were collected from a boy in the first two years of life with tuberous sclerosis and intractable seizures. CDR3s include the opening cysteine and the closing phenylalanine or tryptophan. D genes are given only for firm matches. Expanded clones get a size class; other rows say once, few or many, or leave the size out.

CASSGPHRDTQYF	TGTGCCAGCAGTGGCCCTCACAGAGATACGCAGTATTTT	-	TRBV25-1	TRBJ2-3	-
CASSQGASGRASQETQYF	TGCGCCAGCAGCCAAGGAGCGAGCGGGAGGGCCTCCCAAGAGACCCAGTACTTC	-	TRBV4-1	TRBJ2-5	TRBD2
CASSPPSSQNTGELFF	TGTGCCAGCTCACCACCGTCTAGCCAGAACACCGGGGAGCTGTTTTTT	-	TRBV18	TRBJ2-2	-
CACLTGGCYTF	TGTGCCTGCCTTACAGGGGGGTGCTACACCTTC	-	TRBV30	TRBJ1-2	TRBD1
CASSAPSSGHNNEQFF	TGTGCCAGCAGTGCCCCCTCCTCGGGACATAACAATGAGCAGTTCTTC	-	TRBV6-2/TRBV6-3	TRBJ2-1	-
CASSLADTQYF	TGTGCCAGCAGTTTGGCCGATACGCAGTATTTT	-	TRBV12-3/TRBV12-4	TRBJ2-3	-
CASSYSVQGNYGYTF	TGTGCCAGCAGTTACTCGGTCCAGGGGAACTATGGCTACACCTTC	-	TRBV6-5	TRBJ1-2	-
CASSIYSLGTEAFF	TGTGCCAGTAGTATCTACTCTTTGGGCACTGAAGCTTTCTTT	-	TRBV19	TRBJ1-1	-
CASSNPIFPNLAEAFF	TGTGCCAGTAGTAACCCCATATTTCCTAACCTCGCTGAAGCTTTCTTT	-	TRBV19	TRBJ1-1	-
CAIRTTGTGGHQETQYF	TGTGCCATCAGGACTACCGGGACAGGGGGTCACCAAGAGACCCAGTACTTC	-	TRBV10-3	TRBJ2-5	TRBD1
CASSSRGAGELFF	TGTGCCAGCAGCTCCAGAGGGGCCGGGGAGCTGTTTTTT	-	TRBV9	TRBJ2-2	-
CASSVGDRGNEKLFF	TGCGCCAGCAGCGTCGGGGACAGGGGTAATGAAAAACTGTTTTTT	-	TRBV5-1	TRBJ1-4	TRBD1
CASSEPQSRGTEAFF	TGTGCCAGCAGTGAACCACAATCTCGAGGGACTGAAGCTTTCTTT	-	TRBV2	TRBJ1-1	-
CASSRYQTDWRYEQYF	TGTGCCAGCAGCCGATATCAGACGGACTGGCGCTACGAGCAGTACTTC	-	TRBV14	TRBJ2-7	-
CASSLWVARRGYTF	TGCGCCAGCAGCTTGTGGGTGGCCCGACGGGGCTACACCTTC	-	TRBV5-1	TRBJ1-2	-
CASSVDSRGNNQPQHF	TGTGCCAGCAGTGTTGACAGCCGGGGTAACAATCAGCCCCAGCATTTT	-	TRBV27	TRBJ1-5	-
CASSQDGDFRETQYF	TGTGCCAGCAGCCAAGATGGGGACTTTCGGGAGACCCAGTACTTC	-	TRBV3-1/TRBV3-2	TRBJ2-5	-
CASSLTPGKETQYF	TGTGCCAGCAGCTTAACCCCGGGGAAAGAGACCCAGTACTTC	-	TRBV7-3	TRBJ2-5	-
CASSVGGADTEAFF	TGTGCCAGCAGCGTAGGGGGCGCGGACACTGAAGCTTTCTTT	once	TRBV9	TRBJ1-1	-
CASSQQGGSDSPLHF	TGTGCCAGCAGCCAACAGGGGGGCTCCGATTCACCCCTCCACTTT	once	TRBV3-1/TRBV3-2	TRBJ1-6	TRBD1
CASSRTSGRTSYNEQFF	TGTGCCAGCAGCAGGACTAGCGGGAGGACCTCCTACAATGAGCAGTTCTTC	-	TRBV7-9	TRBJ2-1	TRBD2
CASSVGTSGMDEQFF	TGTGCCAGCAGCGTAGGAACTAGCGGGATGGATGAGCAGTTCTTC	once	TRBV9	TRBJ2-1	TRBD2
CASSQDQWGAISGANVLTF	TGTGCCAGCAGCCAAGATCAATGGGGGGCGATCTCTGGGGCCAACGTCCTGACTTTC	-	TRBV4-2	TRBJ2-6	-
CASSPAGETQYF	TGCGCCAGCAGCCCGGCCGGGGAGACCCAGTACTTC	-	TRBV5-1	TRBJ2-5	-
CASSATGGYEQYF	TGCGCCAGCAGCGCGACAGGGGGGTACGAGCAGTACTTC	-	TRBV5-1	TRBJ2-7	TRBD1
CASSPNTGGHYNEQFF	TGCGCCAGCAGCCCAAATACGGGAGGCCACTACAATGAGCAGTTCTTC	-	TRBV4-1	TRBJ2-1	TRBD2
CASSSGRAYEQYF	TGTGCCAGTAGTAGCGGGAGGGCCTACGAGCAGTACTTC	once	TRBV19	TRBJ2-7	TRBD2
CASQSGGGHEQYF	TGTGCCAGCCAAAGCGGGGGGGGACACGAGCAGTACTTC	-	TRBV6-5	TRBJ2-7	TRBD2
CAWSLTPGHEQYF	TGTGCCTGGAGCCTGACACCCGGGCACGAGCAGTACTTC	-	TRBV30	TRBJ2-7	-
CATETRDTQYF	TGTGCCACCGAGACGCGCGATACGCAGTATTTT	-	TRBV6-6	TRBJ2-3	-
CASSQQGGGYTF	TGTGCCAGCAGCCAACAGGGGGGTGGCTACACCTTC	-	TRBV4-2	TRBJ1-2	TRBD1
CASSLTNRDRSIDGYTF	TGCGCCAGCAGCTTAACCAACCGGGACAGGAGTATTGATGGCTACACCTTC	-	TRBV5-1	TRBJ1-2	TRBD1
CASSGYSTSYEQYF	TGCGCCAGCAGTGGGTATAGCACTTCCTACGAGCAGTACTTC	-	TRBV10-1	TRBJ2-7	-
CASSGGQAGYTF	TGTGCCAGCAGTGGGGGACAGGCGGGCTACACCTTC	-	TRBV2	TRBJ1-2	TRBD1
CASRDSGGQPYEQYF	TGTGCCAGCAGAGATAGCGGGGGCCAGCCCTACGAGCAGTACTTC	-	TRBV2	TRBJ2-7	TRBD2
CASSLNLMGQGGKGAEAFF	TGTGCCAGCTCACTCAACCTAATGGGACAGGGAGGGAAAGGAGCCGAAGCTTTCTTT	-	TRBV18	TRBJ1-1	TRBD1
CAWSWGGQVPDTQYF	TGTGCCTGGAGTTGGGGGGGACAGGTCCCAGATACGCAGTATTTT	-	TRBV30	TRBJ2-3	-
CASSPSGRGTGNTIYF	TGTGCCAGCTCACCATCTGGCAGGGGAACTGGAAACACCATATATTTT	-	TRBV18	TRBJ1-3	-
CASSRGLNTEAFF	TGTGCCAGCAGCAGGGGATTGAACACTGAAGCTTTCTTT	-	TRBV27	TRBJ1-1	-
CASSDSLADTYEQYF	TGCGCCAGCAGTGACTCGCTAGCGGATACCTACGAGCAGTACTTC	-	TRBV10-2	TRBJ2-7	TRBD2